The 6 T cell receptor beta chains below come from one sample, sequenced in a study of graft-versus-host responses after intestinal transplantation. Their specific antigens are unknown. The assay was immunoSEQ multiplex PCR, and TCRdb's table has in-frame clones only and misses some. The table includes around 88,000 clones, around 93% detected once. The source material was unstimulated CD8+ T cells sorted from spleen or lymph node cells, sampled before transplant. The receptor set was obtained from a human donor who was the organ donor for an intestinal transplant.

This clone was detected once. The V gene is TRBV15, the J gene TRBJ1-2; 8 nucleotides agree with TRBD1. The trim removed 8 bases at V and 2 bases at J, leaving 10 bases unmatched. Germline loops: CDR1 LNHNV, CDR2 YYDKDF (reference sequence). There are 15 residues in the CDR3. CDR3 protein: CATGLLDRENYGYTF. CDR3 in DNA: TGTGCCACCGGGTTGTTGGACAGGGAGAACTATGGCTACACCTTC.

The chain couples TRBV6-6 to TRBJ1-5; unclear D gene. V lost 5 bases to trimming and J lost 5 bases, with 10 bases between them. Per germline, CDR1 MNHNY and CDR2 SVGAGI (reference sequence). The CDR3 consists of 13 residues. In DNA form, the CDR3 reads TGTGCCAGCAGTACATATACACATCAGCCCCAGCATTTT. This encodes CASSTYTHQPQHF.

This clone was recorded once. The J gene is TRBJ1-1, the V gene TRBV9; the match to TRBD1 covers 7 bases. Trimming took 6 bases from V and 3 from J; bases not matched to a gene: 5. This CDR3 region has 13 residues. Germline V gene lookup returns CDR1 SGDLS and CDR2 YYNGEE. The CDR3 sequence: CASTTGEDTEAFF. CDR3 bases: TGTGCCAGCACCACAGGGGAGGACACTGAAGCTTTCTTT.

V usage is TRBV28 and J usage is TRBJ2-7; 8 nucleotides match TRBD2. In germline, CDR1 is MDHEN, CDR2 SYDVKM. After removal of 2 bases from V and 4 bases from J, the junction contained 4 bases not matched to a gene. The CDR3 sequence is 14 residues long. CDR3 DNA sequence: TGTGCCAGCAGTTTAATGCGGGAGGTGTACGAGCAGTACTTC. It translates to CASSLMREVYEQYF.

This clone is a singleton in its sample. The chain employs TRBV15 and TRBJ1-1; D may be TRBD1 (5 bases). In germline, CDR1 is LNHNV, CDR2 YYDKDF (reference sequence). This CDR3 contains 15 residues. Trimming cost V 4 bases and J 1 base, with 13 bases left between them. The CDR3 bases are TGTGCCACCAGCATCGGACGCGGGGGGAACACTGAAGCTTTCTTT. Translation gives CATSIGRGGNTEAFF.

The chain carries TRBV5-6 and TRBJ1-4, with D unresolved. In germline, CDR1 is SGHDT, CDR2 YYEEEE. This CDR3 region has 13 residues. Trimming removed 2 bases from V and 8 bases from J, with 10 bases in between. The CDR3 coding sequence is TGTGCCAGCAGCTTTTTAACGGCCGAAAAACTGTTTTTT. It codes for CASSFLTAEKLFF. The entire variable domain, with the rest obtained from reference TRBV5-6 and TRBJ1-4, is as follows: DAGVTQSPTHLIKTRGQQVTLRCSPKSGHDTVSWYQQALGQGPQFIFQYYEEEERQRGNFPDRFSGHQFPNYSSELNVNALLLGDSALYLCASSFLTAEKLFFGSGTQLSVL.